This T cell receptor (beta chain) appears in the sequencing data of a study of cytomegalovirus exposure and HLA in healthy donors. General study results and limits: One variant, a missense change in DCLRE1C, was linked in a later analysis to TCR beta V- and J-gene trimming.

Vbeta (60) and Jbeta (13) primers were used in the PCR. Clones were sequenced by immunoSEQ multiplex PCR, and TCRdb holds only the in-frame ones, with some missing. The table lists around 150,000 clones, 77% of them singletons. Trimming at V came to 2 bases and at J to 2 bases, leaving 6 bases not matched to a gene. The CDR3 has 15 amino acids. Germline CDR1 is SGHRS and CDR2 is YFSETQ. Remarks on this clone: No antigen is known for it.

The material sequenced was PBMCs. The sequence came from a man between 25 and 39 years old in good health and CMV-seronegative. The chain recombines TRBV5-1 with TRBJ1-1; TRBD1 matches at 7 bases. CDR3 nucleotide sequence: TGCGCCAGCAGCTTAACAGGGGTTTTAAACACTGAAGCTTTCTTT. This encodes CASSLTGVLNTEAFF.